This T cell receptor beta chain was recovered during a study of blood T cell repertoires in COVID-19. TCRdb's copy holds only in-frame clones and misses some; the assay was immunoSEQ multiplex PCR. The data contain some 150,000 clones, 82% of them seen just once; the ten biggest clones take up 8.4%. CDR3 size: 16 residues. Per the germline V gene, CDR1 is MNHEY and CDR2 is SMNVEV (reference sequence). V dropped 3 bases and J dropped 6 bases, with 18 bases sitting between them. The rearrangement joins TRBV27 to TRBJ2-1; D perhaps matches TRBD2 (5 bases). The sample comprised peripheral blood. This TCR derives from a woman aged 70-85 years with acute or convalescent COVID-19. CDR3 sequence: CASSFSVGPRGNEQFF. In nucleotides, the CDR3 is TGTGCCAGCAGTTTTTCTGTCGGCCCTCGGGGCAATGAGCAGTTCTTC.